These 21 T cell receptor beta chains came from one sample sequenced in a study of cytomegalovirus exposure and HLA in healthy donors. PCR was performed using 60 Vbeta and 13 Jbeta primers. Here immunoSEQ multiplex PCR was the method, and the copy in TCRdb shows in-frame clones only, minus some. The sample yields more than 95,000 clones, about four fifths seen once. Sequenced sample: PBMCs. These TCRs come from a man between 25 and 39 years old in good health and CMV-seronegative.

The table lists this clone with a count of one. The chain has TRBV28 and TRBJ1-2; D is unclear. The V gene's germline CDR1 is MDHEN and CDR2 SYDVKM. The length of the CDR3 is 12 residues. Deletions cut 8 bases from V and 4 bases from J, with 11 bases between. The CDR3, as DNA: TGTGCCAGCGAGTTGGAGGGCTATGGCTACACCTTC. Translated: CASELEGYGYTF.

The chain employs TRBV5-4 and TRBJ2-2; 7 positions agree with TRBD2. CDR1 SGHNT and CDR2 YYREEE come from the germline V gene (reference sequence). V was clipped by 4 bases and J by 13 bases; unmatched bases: 16. The CDR3 is 15 amino acids. For the CDR3, the DNA is TGTGCCAGCAGCCTGAAAACTAGCGACCCCGGGAGGCTGTTTTTT. Its protein is CASSLKTSDPGRLFF.

The chain combines TRBV6-5 with TRBJ2-7; TRBD2 might be the D (5 bases). CDR1 is MNHEY, CDR2 SVGAGI, per germline. This CDR3 is 14 amino acids long. V was cut by 2 bases and J by 1 base, with 9 bases left in between. The CDR3 protein is CASSYGRGSYEQYF. In nucleotides, the CDR3 is TGTGCCAGCAGTTACGGACGGGGATCCTACGAGCAGTACTTC.

This clone is a singleton in its sample. The chain has TRBV11-2 and TRBJ2-7; 14 bases agree with TRBD2. J lost 1 base, V lost 5 bases, and 4 bases had no gene match. The CDR3 is 16 residues long. Germline V gene lookup returns CDR1 SGHAT and CDR2 FQNNGV. The CDR3 sequence: CASSHGLAGGSYEQYF. As DNA, the CDR3 is TGTGCCAGCAGCCATGGACTAGCGGGGGGATCCTACGAGCAGTACTTC.

The J gene is TRBJ2-7, the V gene TRBV7-2, with D perhaps matching TRBD2 (6 bases). The ends were cut back, 4 bases at V and 4 bases at J, with 14 bases in the middle. The CDR3 is made up of 14 amino acids. Germline V gene data show CDR1 as SGHTA and CDR2 as FQGNSA. DNA for the CDR3: TGTGCCAGCAGCTCCGATCCGCGGGGATACGAGCAGTACTTC. This encodes CASSSDPRGYEQYF. The variable domain in full, completed from reference TRBV7-2 and TRBJ2-7, reads GAGVSQSPSNKVTEKGKDVELRCDPISGHTALYWYRQSLGQGLEFLIYFQGNSAPDKSGLPSDRFSAERTGGSVSTLTIQRTQQEDSAVYLCASSSDPRGYEQYFGPGTRLTVT.

This chain uses TRBV6-5 with TRBJ1-5; TRBD1 is a possible D gene (6 bases). V lost 5 bases, J lost 6 bases, and 14 bases lay in between. CDR1 is MNHEY, CDR2 SVGAGI, per germline. The CDR3 has 14 residues. Here the CDR3 reads CASSRGGDGQPQHF. CDR3 nucleotides: TGTGCCAGCAGTAGGGGGGGGGATGGTCAGCCCCAGCATTTT.

This chain links TRBV11-2 with TRBJ2-1; 10 nucleotides line up with TRBD2. The V gene's germline CDR1 is SGHAT and CDR2 FQNNGV. The junction had 16 bases not matched to a gene; V was cut back by 6 bases and J by 5 bases. CDR3 length: 18 residues. CDR3 DNA: TGTGCCAGCAGGTCCCCTTTTCGGACTAGCGGATATAACAATGAGCAGTTCTTC. Translated, it gives CASRSPFRTSGYNNEQFF.

The gene calls are TRBV5-1 and TRBJ2-7; D might be TRBD2 (6 bases). Germline V lookup: CDR1 SGHRS, CDR2 YFSETQ. This CDR3 region has 12 residues. V gave up 4 bases and J gave up 7 bases, with 12 bases separating them. The CDR3 DNA follows: TGCGCCAGCAGCCCGGCGGGGCGGGAGCAGTACTTC. This translates into CASSPAGREQYF.

V and J are TRBV5-1 and TRBJ1-2; 9 nucleotides agree with TRBD1. The CDR3 has 15 residues. Germline assignment: CDR1 SGHRS and CDR2 YFSETQ. With V trimmed by 3 bases and J by 5 bases, 8 bases remained unmatched. For the CDR3, the DNA is TGCGCCAGCAGCTCACGTCAGACAGGGGGATATGGCTACACCTTC. Its translation is CASSSRQTGGYGYTF.

This clone was seen a handful of times. V and J are TRBV5-1 and TRBJ2-2; the match to TRBD1 covers 8 bases. Germline loops: CDR1 SGHRS, CDR2 YFSETQ. Unmatched junction bases numbered 9, after V lost 6 bases and J lost 8 bases. This CDR3 contains 14 residues. CDR3 residues: CASTTGEVRGELFF. The CDR3 DNA reads TGCGCCAGCACGACAGGGGAGGTGCGGGGGGAGCTGTTTTTT.

This chain's CDR3 is CAWTPDRGFQPQHF. CDR3 DNA: TGTGCCTGGACCCCGGACAGGGGATTTCAGCCCCAGCATTTT. This sequence joins TRBV30 and TRBJ1-5, with 9 bases matching TRBD1. V trimming: 4 bases; J trimming: 6 bases; junction bases outside the gene matches: 7. CDR1 is GTSNPN, CDR2 SVGIG, per germline (reference sequence). This CDR3 has 14 amino acids.

CDR3 residues: CASSLARVAGNTIYF. CDR3 DNA: TGTGCCAGCAGTTTAGCCAGGGTGGCTGGAAACACCATATATTTT. This chain uses TRBV28 with TRBJ1-3, with a tentative D call TRBD1 (5 bases). This CDR3 is built from 15 residues. The V gene's germline CDR1 is MDHEN and CDR2 SYDVKM. V was cut by 2 bases and J by 2 bases, with 10 bases left in between.

CDR3: CASSVGTGLTEAFF. As DNA, the CDR3 is TGTGCCAGCAGCGTCGGGACAGGGCTCACTGAAGCTTTCTTT. The J gene is TRBJ1-1, the V gene TRBV5-6; 9 bases agree with TRBD1. This CDR3 has 14 residues. Germline V CDR1 and CDR2: SGHDT, YYEEEE. Unmatched junction bases numbered 5, after V lost 4 bases and J lost 4 bases.

This clone was seen once. CDR3 sequence: CASSQGSGMANEKLFF. The CDR3, as DNA: TGCGCCAGCAGCCAAGGGTCAGGGATGGCTAATGAAAAACTGTTTTTT. This rearrangement joins TRBV4-3 to TRBJ1-4; D is possibly TRBD1 (5 bases). Trimming stripped 1 base from V and 3 bases from J, with 12 bases between. The CDR3 runs to 16 residues. CDR1 LGHNA and CDR2 YSLEER come from the germline V gene.

V is TRBV9 and J is TRBJ2-2, with D unresolved. Trimming removed 0 bases from V and 7 bases from J, with 10 bases in between. The germline V gene encodes CDR1 SGDLS and CDR2 YYNGEE. This CDR3 is 14 amino acids long. CDR3 protein: CASSVAGPDGELFF. CDR3 bases: TGTGCCAGCAGCGTAGCTGGGCCGGACGGGGAGCTGTTTTTT.

This chain uses TRBV5-1 with TRBJ2-5; 7 positions match TRBD1. The J segment lost 4 bases and the V segment lost 4 bases, leaving 7 bases of the junction unmatched. Per the germline V gene, CDR1 is SGHRS and CDR2 is YFSETQ. CDR3 size: 14 residues. Written as DNA, the CDR3 is TGCGCCAGCAGCCCGGGGACAGAGGGAGAGACCCAGTACTTC. Translating it yields CASSPGTEGETQYF.

This clone was observed once. The chain is built from TRBV10-3 and TRBJ1-1; maybe TRBD1 (5 bases). Germline-derived CDR1 and CDR2 are ENHRY and SYGVKD. This CDR3 has 15 amino acids. V lost 6 bases and J lost 5, with 19 bases in between. The CDR3, as DNA: TGTGCCATCAGATTACAGGAAGCCGGGGGGACTGAAGCTTTCTTT. Protein product: CAIRLQEAGGTEAFF.

The gene calls are TRBV18 and TRBJ2-1; TRBD2 matches 11 bases. Germline loops: CDR1 KGHSH, CDR2 LQKENI. This CDR3 contains 13 residues. Trimming removed 6 bases from V and 10 bases from J; junction bases left unmatched: 5. The DNA for the CDR3 is TGTGCCAGCTCTAGCGGGAGGGCCGACGAGCAGTTCTTC. Its translation is CASSSGRADEQFF.

The chain uses TRBV6-5 and TRBJ1-2; tentatively, D is TRBD1 (5 bases). CDR3 length equals 15 residues. Per the germline V gene, CDR1 is MNHEY and CDR2 is SVGAGI. V lost 2 bases and J lost 4, with 14 bases in between. The CDR3 sequence is CASSYEAGRFYGYTF. CDR3 in DNA: TGTGCCAGCAGTTACGAGGCAGGGCGTTTCTATGGCTACACCTTC.

The chain carries TRBV7-2 and TRBJ2-5, with 10 bases aligning to TRBD1. Trimming at V came to 4 bases and at J to 5 bases, leaving 7 bases not matched to a gene. Germline values: CDR1 SGHTA, CDR2 FQGNSA. The CDR3 contains 15 residues. CDR3 amino acids: CASSSDRGLWETQYF. In nucleotides, the CDR3 is TGTGCCAGCAGCTCAGACAGGGGGCTATGGGAGACCCAGTACTTC. Based on the CDR3 plus reference TRBV7-2 and TRBJ2-5, the full variable domain is GAGVSQSPSNKVTEKGKDVELRCDPISGHTALYWYRQSLGQGLEFLIYFQGNSAPDKSGLPSDRFSAERTGGSVSTLTIQRTQQEDSAVYLCASSSDRGLWETQYFGPGTRLLVL.

CDR3 amino acids: CASSFGTGSASEAFF. The CDR3 nucleotides are TGCGCCAGCAGCTTCGGGACAGGATCAGCTAGTGAAGCTTTCTTT. The chain recombines TRBV5-1 with TRBJ1-1; 8 bases are a match to TRBD1. With V trimmed by 2 bases and J by 7 bases, 10 bases remained unmatched. Germline V lookup: CDR1 SGHRS, CDR2 YFSETQ. This CDR3 has 15 residues.